Described below is a single TCR beta chain sequence and its context. The source of the sample is a study of somatic mutations in cytotoxic T cells in rheumatoid arthritis. Sequenced by immunoSEQ multiplex PCR; TCRdb stores in-frame clones only, minus some. The sample contains more than 20,000 clones, more than 75% of which appear only once. From germline, CDR1 is SGHRS and CDR2 YFSETQ. The CDR3 is 16 amino acids. The germline V and J ends were trimmed by 0 bases and 4 bases, with 14 bases remaining between them. This chain connects TRBV5-1 to TRBJ2-1; possible D gene TRBD2, 6 bases. What was sequenced was CD8+ T cells sorted from blood. The receptor's source is a man aged 50-60 years in good health. CDR3 amino acids: CASSLGGVPKYNEQFF. In DNA, the CDR3 is TGCGCCAGCAGCTTGGGGGGGGTTCCCAAGTACAATGAGCAGTTCTTC.